The 14 T cell receptor beta chains in this list originate from one sample, sequenced in a study of blood T cell repertoires in COVID-19. Method: immunoSEQ multiplex PCR; TCRdb's copy keeps in-frame clones and lacks some. The sample holds 200,000 to 250,000 clones, roughly 85% seen once. What was sequenced was peripheral blood. Receptors originate from a man aged 25-45 years who had recovered from COVID-19.

The chain couples TRBV24-1 to TRBJ2-7, with D unresolved. V was cut by 8 bases and J by 3 bases, with 16 bases left in between. Germline-derived CDR1 and CDR2 are KGHDR and SFDVKD. There are 14 residues in the CDR3. CDR3 amino acids: CATNPGPQVYEQYF. DNA for the CDR3: TGTGCCACCAATCCGGGTCCTCAAGTCTACGAGCAGTACTTC.

This clone was recorded once. The rearrangement uses TRBV5-4 and TRBJ1-1, with a tentative D call TRBD1 (5 bases). The germline V gene encodes CDR1 SGHNT and CDR2 YYREEE (reference sequence). This CDR3 is 12 amino acids long. Trimming left V 0 bases short and J 11 bases short, with 11 bases between. The CDR3 reads CASSLDWGGAFF. CDR3 bases: TGTGCCAGCAGCTTGGATTGGGGGGGGGCTTTCTTT.

This chain links TRBV11-2 with TRBJ2-3, with D possibly matching TRBD1 (5 bases). The CDR3 runs to 15 residues. Per the germline V gene, CDR1 is SGHAT and CDR2 is FQNNGV. V dropped 0 bases and J dropped 1 base, with 8 bases sitting between them. The CDR3 loop is CASSLEPGRTDTQYF. CDR3 in DNA: TGTGCCAGCAGCTTAGAACCAGGGCGCACAGATACGCAGTATTTT.

CDR3 nucleotides: TGTGCCAGTACGGACCCCTGGGCGGGGATCAATGAGCAGTTCTTC. Its translation: CASTDPWAGINEQFF. The gene calls are TRBV19 and TRBJ2-1; possible D gene TRBD2, 6 bases. Germline-derived CDR1 and CDR2 are LNHDA and SQIVND (reference sequence). V lost 7 bases to trimming and J lost 6 bases, with 19 bases between them. There are 15 residues in the CDR3.

This clone was picked up one time. V is TRBV7-2 and J is TRBJ2-5; D not certain. The CDR3 runs to 12 residues. Germline CDR1 and CDR2: SGHTA and FQGNSA. The V end lost 5 bases, the J end lost 2 bases, and 6 bases lay between the germline ends. The CDR3 loop is CASSTSQETQYF. The CDR3 DNA reads as TGTGCCAGCAGCACCAGTCAAGAGACCCAGTACTTC.

This sequence joins TRBV19 and TRBJ2-3, with 8 bases lining up with TRBD1. The CDR3 runs to 17 residues. CDR1 LNHDA and CDR2 SQIVND come from the germline V gene (reference sequence). Germline trimming cut 3 bases from V and 4 bases from J; bases unmatched to any gene: 12. The DNA for the CDR3 is TGTGCCAGTAGTATTGGCGAATCAGGGGGCAGTTCAGATACGCAGTATTTT. It codes for CASSIGESGGSSDTQYF.

The V call is TRBV24-1, the J call TRBJ1-2; 7 nucleotides agree with TRBD1. In germline, CDR1 is KGHDR, CDR2 SFDVKD. This CDR3 comprises 15 residues. J gave up 0 bases and V 3 bases, and 3 bases lay outside the gene matches. The CDR3 bases are TGTGCCACCAGTGATCCCGGGACAGCTAACTATGGCTACACCTTC. It codes for CATSDPGTANYGYTF.

The chain combines TRBV27 with TRBJ1-6; maybe TRBD1 (5 bases). The CDR3 length is 15 residues. Germline values: CDR1 MNHEY, CDR2 SMNVEV (reference sequence). Deletions cut 4 bases from V and 9 bases from J, with 16 bases between. CDR3 nucleotides: TGTGCCAGCAGTTCCCGACAGTTTCAAAGTTCACCCCTCCACTTT. Translating gives CASSSRQFQSSPLHF.

The chain couples TRBV11-2 to TRBJ2-2, with TRBD2 as a possible D gene (6 bases). Trimming removed 3 bases at V and 0 bases at J, with 14 bases between. CDR3 length: 17 amino acids. Germline values: CDR1 SGHAT, CDR2 FQNNGV. This CDR3 is CASSFTYGGTNTGELFF. CDR3 sequence (DNA): TGTGCCAGCAGCTTCACCTATGGAGGGACGAACACCGGGGAGCTGTTTTTT.

V is TRBV7-2 and J is TRBJ1-6, with 7 bases lining up with TRBD1. Germline loops: CDR1 SGHTA, CDR2 FQGNSA. This CDR3 has 15 amino acids. The V and J ends lost 5 bases and 8 bases, in that order; junction bases with no gene match: 9. Written as DNA, the CDR3 is TGTGCCAGCAGCCCACGGACAGGATCAGATTCACCCCTCCACTTT. Its protein is CASSPRTGSDSPLHF.

On this clone itself: Other DNA sequences in this specimen translate into the identical CDR3. The J gene is TRBJ1-5, the V gene TRBV18; D unresolved. V lost 3 bases to trimming and J lost 2 bases, with 5 bases between them. CDR1 is KGHSH and CDR2 is LQKENI in the germline V gene. This CDR3 region has 13 residues. CDR3 DNA: TGTGCCAGCTCACCCCGGGGCAATCAGCCCCAGCATTTT. It specifies CASSPRGNQPQHF.

The V call is TRBV3-1 (or the pseudogene TRBV3-2), the J call TRBJ2-6, with TRBD1 matching 8 bases. Trimming cost V 6 bases and J 0 bases; bases outside gene matches: 16. The CDR3 contains 20 residues. Germline-derived CDR1 and CDR2 are LGHDT and YNNKEL (reference sequence). The DNA for the CDR3 is TGTGCCAGCAGGCCCCTCCTAGACAGGGGCCGACCCTCTGGGGCCAACGTCCTGACTTTC. Amino acids: CASRPLLDRGRPSGANVLTF.

This sequence joins TRBV2 and TRBJ1-1; 9 positions agree with TRBD1. The CDR3 runs to 15 residues. Trimming cost V 8 bases and J 1 base; bases outside gene matches: 8. Germline-derived CDR1 and CDR2 are SNHLY and FYNNEI. The CDR3 DNA sequence: TGTGCCAGCGGTACGAGGGGACAGGGGAACACTGAAGCTTTCTTT. Translated, it gives CASGTRGQGNTEAFF.

The chain joins TRBV6-2 or TRBV6-3 to TRBJ2-6, with D possibly being TRBD2 (7 bases). Germline CDR1 MNHEY, CDR2 SVGEGT. The CDR3 spans 15 residues. With 4 bases removed from V and 3 bases from J, the gap between germline ends came to 10 bases. The CDR3 nucleotides are TGTGCCAGCAGTTGGGGGGGCGGTGGGGCCAACGTCCTGACTTTC. Its protein product is CASSWGGGGANVLTF.